This entry is about one TCR beta chain. TCRdb's table, derived via immunoSEQ multiplex PCR, lists solely in-frame clones and lacks some. The profile shows around 250,000 clones, more than 80% of them singletons. This CDR3 is built from 14 residues. V was trimmed by 1 base and J by 4 bases, leaving 10 bases between them. The germline V gene encodes CDR1 SGHTA and CDR2 FQGNSA. These data belong to a study of blood T cell repertoires in COVID-19. For the study at large: Sources were T cells, B-cell-depleted T cells, or PBMCs; the material itself was cDNA or gDNA.

The study recruited people aged 18 to 89 years across about two dozen US areas. In assigning cohorts, the study relied on participant-reported clinical history. The sequence was collected from a man aged 50 or older who had been exposed to COVID-19. The chain carries TRBV7-2 and TRBJ1-1; possibly TRBD1 for D (5 bases). Source material: PBMCs or T cells enriched from blood (not recorded which). The CDR3 protein is CASSLEGDPTEAFF. CDR3 sequence (DNA): TGTGCCAGCAGCTTAGAAGGGGATCCCACTGAAGCTTTCTTT.